This paragraph covers one T cell receptor beta chain sequence. The target antigen is unknown. The time point here: pretreatment peripheral blood. The sample is drawn from a study of PD-L1 blockade in urothelial cancer. Study context: Blood samples had a median of 141,255 T cells.

Findings of the study overall: Better survival was forecast by a pretreatment blood TCR clonality below the median.

Germline CDR1 is SEHNR and CDR2 is FQNEAQ (reference sequence). The CDR3 has 15 residues. V was clipped by 1 base and J by 7 bases, with 16 bases between them. Profiled with immunoSEQ multiplex PCR; TCRdb holds only in-frame clones, not every one. The sample holds more than 55,000 clones, 80% to 90% seen once. This receptor was taken from a man aged 70 or older with urothelial cancer. The sequenced sample was PBMCs, obtained around atezolizumab (anti-PD-L1) treatment. This chain links TRBV7-9 with TRBJ2-5; unclear D gene. In DNA form, the CDR3 reads TGTGCCAGCAGCTTAGAAGGAGCGACGGCTCGGACCCAGTACTTC. Protein sequence: CASSLEGATARTQYF. The whole variable domain, remainder taken from reference TRBV7-9 and TRBJ2-5, is DTGVSQNPRHKITKRGQNVTFRCDPISEHNRLYWYRQTLGQGPEFLTYFQNEAQLEKSRLLSDRFSAERPKGSFSTLEIQRTEQGDSAMYLCASSLEGATARTQYFGPGTRLLVL.